This TCR beta chain stems from a study of identical twins. Using its own MiXCR run on the 5' RACE reads, TCRdb lists one record per CDR3 protein. The sample lists more than 1.5 million distinct CDR3 sequences, about 32% occurring once. Per germline, CDR1 SQVTM and CDR2 ANQGSEA. The CDR3 has 14 amino acids. V lost 0 bases, J lost 6 bases, and 6 bases stayed unmatched. This clonotype was seen only a few times. The sequenced sample was cord blood. This TCR was recovered from a newborn girl in good health. The chain uses TRBV29-1 and TRBJ2-7, with 9 bases that match TRBD1. The DNA for the CDR3 is TGCAGCGTTGAAGATGGGGGACAGGGTGGCGAGCAGTACTTC. Translation gives CSVEDGGQGGEQYF.